The next 30 T cell receptor beta chains were all read from a single sample in a study of low-dose radiotherapy and immunotherapy resistance in tumors. With TRAV- and TRBV-specific primers, first-strand cDNA was made, covering the alpha and beta chains. The TCRs were subjected to amplification over about 20 PCR cycles employing a constant-region primer in conjunction with a V-primer adapter. TCRdb processed the reads anew with MiXCR; each CDR3 protein has one entry. The sample records some 100,000 distinct CDR3 sequences, roughly 20% being singletons. Time point denoted: after trial treatment. This sample's treatment: LDRT plus nivolumab, ipilimumab, low-dose cyclophosphamide and aspirin (RACIN trial). Source: PBMCs, taken after low-dose radiotherapy plus immunotherapy. The receptors originated from a female donor with ovarian cancer.

This clonotype was picked up many times. V usage is TRBV7-9 and J usage is TRBJ2-1; 8 bases align to TRBD2. The germline CDR1 and CDR2 sequences are SEHNR and FQNEAQ (reference sequence). Trimming removed 5 bases from V and 0 bases from J; junction bases left unmatched: 12. This CDR3 is 18 amino acids long. CDR3 bases: TGTGCCAGCAGCCCCGGGCTAGCGGGCGTTAGCTCCTACAATGAGCAGTTCTTC. Protein product: CASSPGLAGVSSYNEQFF.

In this sample, this clonotype turned up many times. This sequence joins TRBV5-1 and TRBJ1-1, with D unresolved. The germline V gene encodes CDR1 SGHRS and CDR2 YFSETQ. The CDR3 is 15 residues long. Between the trimmed V and J ends, which lost 0 bases and 3 bases, there was a span of 12 bases. CDR3 sequence (DNA): TGCGCCAGCAGCTTGGCCGAGGGAATGGACACTGAAGCTTTCTTT. It specifies CASSLAEGMDTEAFF.

This clonotype was found many times. The chain recombines TRBV30 with TRBJ1-1, with no clear D. The V gene lost 0 bases and the J gene lost 1 base, with 6 bases spanning the gap. The CDR3 covers 13 residues. CDR1 and CDR2 (germline): GTSNPN, SVGIG (reference sequence). The CDR3 here is CAWSVRQNTEAFF. The CDR3 DNA is TGTGCCTGGAGTGTAAGGCAGAACACTGAAGCTTTCTTT.

A note on this clonotype: It differs at one base from a far larger clone, so likely a read error. The rearrangement links TRBV28 to TRBJ2-7; weak D call: TRBD2 (5 bases). CDR3 length: 14 residues. V gave up 6 bases and J gave up 7 bases, with 19 bases separating them. The germline CDR1 and CDR2 sequences are MDHEN and SYDVKM. CDR3 sequence reads: CASRPSGSEQEQYF. CDR3 sequence (DNA): TGTGCCAGCAGGCCCTCGGGGAGTGAGCAGGAGCAGTACTTC.

Points on this clonotype: Since a much larger clone is just one base distant, this may be a read error. The chain employs TRBV21-1 and TRBJ2-7; TRBD1 is the table's D call and was not checked against the DNA. TRBV21-1 is labeled a pseudogene. The CDR3 runs to 18 residues. The CDR3 here is CASSKVRRRTGECYEQYF. DNA for the CDR3: TGTGCCAGCAGCAAAGTCCGACGCCGGACAGGGGAATGCTACGAGCAGTACTTC.

This clonotype was counted many times. V is TRBV7-8 and J is TRBJ1-2; 8 nucleotides align to TRBD1. This CDR3 comprises 15 residues. With 5 bases clipped from V and 4 bases from J, the junction kept 9 bases outside the gene matches. CDR1 and CDR2 (germline): SGHVS, FQNEAQ. CDR3 region: CASSPHRGGGYGYTF. DNA of the CDR3: TGTGCCAGCAGCCCCCACAGGGGGGGGGGCTATGGCTACACCTTC.

This clonotype was seen repeatedly, ten times or more. The rearrangement links TRBV18 to TRBJ1-1; 10 nucleotides align to TRBD1. Germline lookup yields CDR1 KGHSH and CDR2 LQKENI. This CDR3 contains 18 residues. J gave up 4 bases and V 6 bases, and 17 bases lay outside the gene matches. In DNA, the CDR3 is TGTGCCAGCTCTCCGGGACAGGGGCCCTACACAATCGGCACTGAAGCTTTCTTT. Translated, it gives CASSPGQGPYTIGTEAFF.

This clonotype came up many times. V usage is TRBV11-3 and J usage is TRBJ2-6; D might be TRBD1 (6 bases). The V gene's germline CDR1 is SGHNT and CDR2 YENEEA. There are 19 residues in the CDR3. Trimming cost V 3 bases and J 1 base, with 19 bases left between them. The CDR3 here is CASSFFSDSFASGANVLTF. Written as DNA, the CDR3 is TGTGCCAGCAGCTTTTTCTCGGACAGCTTCGCATCTGGGGCCAACGTCCTGACTTTC.

This clonotype was found many times. The chain employs TRBV11-3 and TRBJ2-6; TRBD2 matches at 10 bases. The J segment lost 1 base and the V segment lost 4 bases, leaving 7 bases of the junction unmatched. Germline values: CDR1 SGHNT, CDR2 YENEEA. CDR3 length: 18 residues. The CDR3 bases are TGTGCCAGCAGCTCCCGAGCGGGAGGGCCATCTGGGGCCAACGTCCTGACTTTC. This sequence encodes CASSSRAGGPSGANVLTF. The variable domain in full, with the rest retrieved from reference TRBV11-3 and TRBJ2-6, is EAGVVQSPRYKIIEKKQPVAFWCNPISGHNTLYWYLQNLGQGPELLIRYENEEAVDDSQLPKDRFSAERLKGVDSTLKIQPAELGDSAVYLCASSSRAGGPSGANVLTFGAGSRLTVL.

This clonotype was seen repeatedly, ten times or more. The chain couples TRBV29-1 to TRBJ2-3; 13 bases align to TRBD2. CDR1 is SQVTM and CDR2 is ANQGSEA in the germline V gene. Losses at the gene ends were 8 bases for V and 3 bases for J; bases not matched to a gene: 2. This CDR3 is 13 amino acids long. DNA for the CDR3: TGCAGCATGACTAGCGGGAGGACAGATACGCAGTATTTT. Protein: CSMTSGRTDTQYF.

This clonotype has a count of ten or more. The chain uses TRBV15 and TRBJ2-1; possibly TRBD1 or TRBD2 for D (5 bases each). The CDR3 length is 15 residues. Germline lookup yields CDR1 LNHNV and CDR2 YYDKDF (reference sequence). With 0 bases removed from V and 5 bases from J, the gap between germline ends came to 11 bases. The CDR3 sequence is CATSRERGVNNEQFF. CDR3 nucleotide sequence: TGTGCCACCAGCAGAGAACGGGGCGTAAACAATGAGCAGTTCTTC.

This clonotype has at least ten counts. The chain has TRBV28 and TRBJ1-3; D unclear. Germline CDR1 and CDR2: MDHEN and SYDVKM. Trimming cost V 7 bases and J 4 bases, with 20 bases left between them. The length of the CDR3 is 16 residues. The DNA of the CDR3 is TGTGCCAGCACAACCCCCCTCTCTCCGGGGGGAAACACCATATATTTT. Its translation is CASTTPLSPGGNTIYF. The variable domain in full, completed from reference TRBV28 and TRBJ1-3, reads DVKVTQSSRYLVKRTGEKVFLECVQDMDHENMFWYRQDPGLGLRLIYFSYDVKMKEKGDIPEGYSVSREKKERFSLILESASTNQTSMYLCASTTPLSPGGNTIYFGEGSWLTVV.

This clonotype was seen ten or more times. The chain uses TRBV20-1 and TRBJ2-1; no reliable D call. The CDR3 spans 12 residues. V was clipped by 3 bases and J by 9 bases, with 12 bases between them. Germline V gives CDR1 DFQATT, CDR2 SNEGSKA (reference sequence). CDR3 loop: CSARWLIGEQFF. The CDR3 nucleotides read TGCAGTGCTAGGTGGCTCATCGGTGAGCAGTTCTTC.

In this sample, this clonotype turned up many times. The gene calls are TRBV12-3 or TRBV12-4 and TRBJ1-2; 10 nucleotides match TRBD1. This CDR3 region has 15 residues. The V gene end was trimmed by 5 bases and the J gene end by 7 bases; junction bases not matched to a gene: 10. The CDR3 region has the DNA TGTGCCAGCAGTCTAAACGGACAGGGGGATGGTGGCTACACCTTC. Amino acid sequence: CASSLNGQGDGGYTF.

This clonotype has just one count. The chain is built from TRBV6-1 and TRBJ1-2, with a weak D call TRBD1 (6 bases). Trimming took 5 bases from V and 2 from J, leaving 21 bases between them. The germline V gene has CDR1 MNHNS and CDR2 SASEGT. The CDR3 spans 17 residues. CDR3 sequence: CASSYTPTGLLNYGYTF. CDR3 nucleotides: TGTGCCAGCAGTTACACACCTACAGGGTTATTAAACTATGGCTACACCTTC.

This clonotype was seen many times. The chain recombines TRBV24-1 with TRBJ2-3; D gene uncertain. There are 15 residues in the CDR3. Germline CDR1 reads KGHDR; CDR2 reads SFDVKD. V was trimmed by 0 bases and J by 0 bases, leaving 6 bases between them. The CDR3 spells CATSDLRSSTDTQYF. In DNA, the CDR3 is TGTGCCACCAGTGATTTGAGGTCTAGCACAGATACGCAGTATTTT.

This clonotype was detected many times. The chain recombines TRBV25-1 with TRBJ1-4, with 8 bases that match TRBD1. CDR3 length: 15 residues. With V trimmed by 5 bases and J by 4 bases, 6 bases remained unmatched. Per germline, CDR1 MGHDK and CDR2 SYGVNS. In nucleotides, the CDR3 is TGTGCCAGCAGTTCCCCGGGACAGGTTAATGAAAAACTGTTTTTT. This translates into CASSSPGQVNEKLFF.

Ten or more counts support this clonotype. CDR3 loop: CASSQEWETQYF. CDR3 DNA sequence: TGTGCCAGCAGCCAAGAGTGGGAGACCCAGTACTTC. V is TRBV3-1 and J is TRBJ2-5; no clear D. There are 12 residues in the CDR3. The V gene's germline CDR1 is LGHDT and CDR2 YNNKEL (reference sequence). Trimming left V 0 bases short and J 5 bases short, with 4 bases between.

This chain links TRBV5-1 with TRBJ2-1, with 8 bases fitting TRBD1. The ends lost 3 bases at V and 1 base at J; junction bases unmatched: 3. CDR1 and CDR2 from the germline V gene are SGHRS and YFSETQ. The CDR3 is made up of 15 amino acids. The CDR3 is CASSWDRRSYNEQFF. CDR3 nucleotide sequence: TGCGCCAGCAGCTGGGACAGGCGATCCTACAATGAGCAGTTCTTC. Looking up the rest from reference TRBV5-1 and TRBJ2-1 gives the full variable domain: KAGVTQTPRYLIKTRGQQVTLSCSPISGHRSVSWYQQTPGQGLQFLFEYFSETQRNKGNFPGRFSGRQFSNSRSEMNVSTLELGDSALYLCASSWDRRSYNEQFFGPGTRLTVL.

This clonotype came up many times. V usage is TRBV4-1 and J usage is TRBJ1-6, with unresolved D. Trimming removed 0 bases at V and 5 bases at J, with 8 bases between. The CDR3 consists of 15 residues. CDR1 and CDR2 (germline): MGHRA, YSYEKL. CDR3 nucleotides: TGCGCCAGCAGCCAAGATGTTAGAGATAATTCACCCCTCCACTTT. It is translated as CASSQDVRDNSPLHF.

This clonotype was observed at least ten times. J is TRBJ2-1 and V is TRBV5-1; D is unresolved. Germline V CDR1 and CDR2: SGHRS, YFSETQ. The CDR3 contains 15 residues. Trimming took 4 bases from V and 0 from J, leaving 11 bases between them. CDR3 residues: CASSTQTNSYNEQFF. For the CDR3, the DNA is TGCGCCAGCAGCACTCAAACCAACTCCTACAATGAGCAGTTCTTC. The entire variable domain, with the rest obtained from reference TRBV5-1 and TRBJ2-1, is as follows: KAGVTQTPRYLIKTRGQQVTLSCSPISGHRSVSWYQQTPGQGLQFLFEYFSETQRNKGNFPGRFSGRQFSNSRSEMNVSTLELGDSALYLCASSTQTNSYNEQFFGPGTRLTVL.

This clonotype appeared many times. Here the CDR3 DNA reads TGCAGCGTAACCTCAGGGGAATATGGCTACACCTTC. Protein product: CSVTSGEYGYTF. V usage is TRBV29-1 and J usage is TRBJ1-2; possible D gene TRBD1, 6 bases. The CDR3 totals 12 residues. Trimming shortened V by 6 bases and J by 5 bases, and 13 bases separated the two germline ends. The germline V gene encodes CDR1 SQVTM and CDR2 ANQGSEA.

This rearrangement joins TRBV5-1 to TRBJ1-1; D perhaps matches TRBD1 (5 bases). Germline V lookup: CDR1 SGHRS, CDR2 YFSETQ. The germline V and J ends were trimmed by 1 base and 1 base, with 11 bases remaining between them. The CDR3 is 15 residues long. The CDR3 nucleotides are TGCGCCAGCAGCTTGCTGTCCGGGGGGAACACTGAAGCTTTCTTT. It is translated as CASSLLSGGNTEAFF.

This clonotype was counted at least ten times. The chain employs TRBV2 and TRBJ1-5; 9 bases map to TRBD1. Germline V CDR1 and CDR2: SNHLY, FYNNEI. J lost 3 bases, V lost 4 bases, and 4 bases had no gene match. This CDR3 is 15 amino acids long. This CDR3 is CASSGDRVANQPQHF. The CDR3 DNA is TGTGCCAGCAGTGGGGACAGGGTGGCCAATCAGCCCCAGCATTTT.

Comments on this clonotype: Only one base separates this from a far larger clonotype, so it likely reflects a read error. The chain couples TRBV10-3 to TRBJ1-5, with unresolved D. Germline CDR1 is ENHRY and CDR2 is SYGVKD. The CDR3 length is 15 residues. CDR3 sequence (DNA): TGTGCCAGCAGTCCTCGACACGAGCCCTTCCGGCCCCAGCATTTT. The encoded protein is CASSPRHEPFRPQHF.

In this sample, this clonotype turned up many times. CDR3 in amino acids: CASSPLGRGGSNQPQHF. The CDR3 bases are TGTGCCAGCAGTCCCCTAGGGAGGGGGGGAAGCAATCAGCCCCAGCATTTT. The chain is built from TRBV6-5 and TRBJ1-5, with D possibly being TRBD1 (6 bases). Germline V gene sequence: CDR1 MNHEY, CDR2 SVGAGI. The CDR3 is made up of 17 amino acids. V was shortened by 5 bases and J by 1 base, with 18 bases between the two germline ends.

On this clonotype: A much more abundant neighbour one base away suggests this may be a read error. This chain connects TRBV7-2 to TRBJ2-7; weak D call: TRBD2 (6 bases). CDR1 is SGHTA and CDR2 is FQGNSA in the germline V gene. CDR3 size: 16 residues. For the CDR3, the DNA is TGTGCCAGCAGCATAGCGCTTGGCGGGGTCTCCTACGAGCAGTACTTC. It translates to CASSIALGGVSYEQYF.

This clonotype was counted at least ten times. The V call is TRBV20-1, the J call TRBJ2-3; the D gene could be TRBD1 or TRBD2 (5 bases each). The CDR3 consists of 11 residues. The germline V and J ends were trimmed by 5 bases and 6 bases, with 9 bases remaining between them. Germline V CDR1 and CDR2: DFQATT, SNEGSKA (reference sequence). The CDR3 sequence: CSAGRGDTQYF. The CDR3 nucleotides are TGCAGTGCTGGCCGGGGCGATACGCAGTATTTT.

The V call is TRBV6-8, the J call TRBJ2-7; D is perhaps TRBD1 (6 bases). Trimming stripped 5 bases from V and 5 bases from J, with 10 bases between. CDR1 MNHGY and CDR2 SAAAGT come from the germline V gene. This CDR3 has 12 residues. The CDR3 region has the DNA TGTGCCAGCAGTGAACAGGGCAACGAGCAGTACTTC. As protein: CASSEQGNEQYF.

This clonotype has at least ten counts. The chain has TRBV6-1 and TRBJ2-2, with unresolved D. CDR1 and CDR2 from the germline V gene are MNHNS and SASEGT. Trimming left V 1 base short and J 3 bases short, with 3 bases between. The length of the CDR3 is 13 residues. CDR3 DNA sequence: TGTGCCAGCAGTGAAGGGTACACCGGGGAGCTGTTTTTT. Amino acid sequence: CASSEGYTGELFF.